The rows below give T cell receptor beta chains drawn from one sample of a study of CD8 T cells in Susac syndrome. Using its own MiXCR run on the immunoSEQ multiplex PCR reads, TCRdb lists one record per CDR3 protein. Of 150,000 to 160,000 distinct CDR3 sequences listed, about 95% are singletons. Sequenced sample: CD4+ T cells from PBMCs. These receptors were taken from a human donor with Susac syndrome. The CDR3 runs from the conserved cysteine through the conserved F or W.

cdr3_aa: CASSVELIGQGNTGELFF; v_call: TRBV9; j_call: TRBJ2-2
cdr3_aa: CASSFYDEQYF; v_call: TRBV7-2; j_call: TRBJ2-7
cdr3_aa: CASSTPDWTQYF; v_call: TRBV6-6; j_call: TRBJ2-5
cdr3_aa: CASSQLSESIQYF; v_call: TRBV3-1; j_call: TRBJ2-4
cdr3_aa: CASSLPSADGYTF; v_call: TRBV11-1; j_call: TRBJ1-2
cdr3_aa: CSAPLAGGRGDTQYF; v_call: TRBV20-1; j_call: TRBJ2-3
cdr3_aa: CATSSGLGTEAFF; v_call: TRBV15; j_call: TRBJ1-1
cdr3_aa: CASSLDRTDEKLFF; v_call: TRBV5-4; j_call: TRBJ1-4
cdr3_aa: CAISGTGTYGYTF; v_call: TRBV10-3; j_call: TRBJ1-2
cdr3_aa: CASSSGQKSLYEQYF; v_call: TRBV5-1; j_call: TRBJ2-7
cdr3_aa: CASSVGRQGYNSPLHF; v_call: TRBV9; j_call: TRBJ1-6
cdr3_aa: CSVKHPRGEQYF; v_call: TRBV20-1; j_call: TRBJ2-7
cdr3_aa: CSATSDSLSPQPQHF; v_call: TRBV20-1; j_call: TRBJ1-5
cdr3_aa: CSVLPVGGENTEAFF; v_call: TRBV29-1; j_call: TRBJ1-1
cdr3_aa: CASSEANRGPYEQYF; v_call: TRBV2; j_call: TRBJ2-7
cdr3_aa: CASSSMGGYTF; v_call: TRBV25-1; j_call: TRBJ1-2
cdr3_aa: CASSQALYQPQHF; v_call: TRBV4-3; j_call: TRBJ1-5
cdr3_aa: CASSRSGEETQYF; v_call: TRBV3-1; j_call: TRBJ2-5
cdr3_aa: CSATDRRNSNQPQHF; v_call: TRBV20-1; j_call: TRBJ1-5
cdr3_aa: CATSREWTAPYTEQYF; v_call: TRBV15; j_call: TRBJ2-7
cdr3_aa: CASTHGGSSSYEQYF; v_call: TRBV6-2/TRBV6-3; j_call: TRBJ2-7
cdr3_aa: CAISRQGGYGETQYF; v_call: TRBV10-3; j_call: TRBJ2-5
cdr3_aa: CSVDRTGSMHEQYF; v_call: TRBV29-1; j_call: TRBJ2-7
cdr3_aa: CASSLSGGRYNEQFF; v_call: TRBV5-4; j_call: TRBJ2-1
cdr3_aa: CSVSDGYNEQFF; v_call: TRBV20-1; j_call: TRBJ2-1
cdr3_aa: CASSERTLSGNTIYF; v_call: TRBV25-1; j_call: TRBJ1-3
cdr3_aa: CSARRDVYEQYF; v_call: TRBV20-1; j_call: TRBJ2-7
cdr3_aa: CASSAAPGNTIYF; v_call: TRBV12-3/TRBV12-4; j_call: TRBJ1-3